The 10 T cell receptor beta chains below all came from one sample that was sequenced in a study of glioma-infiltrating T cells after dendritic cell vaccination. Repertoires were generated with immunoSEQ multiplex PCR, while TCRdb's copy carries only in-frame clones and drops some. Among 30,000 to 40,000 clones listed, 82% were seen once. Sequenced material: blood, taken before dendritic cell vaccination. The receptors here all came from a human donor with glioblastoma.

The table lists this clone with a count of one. This CDR3 is CASSLAMTGEEQYF. The DNA for the CDR3 is TGTGCCAGCAGTTTAGCCATGACGGGGGAAGAGCAGTACTTC. The chain has TRBV27 and TRBJ2-7; D is possibly TRBD2 (6 bases). The ends were cut back, 2 bases at V and 7 bases at J, with 15 bases in the middle. Germline CDR1 and CDR2: MNHEY and SMNVEV (reference sequence). This CDR3 is built from 14 residues.

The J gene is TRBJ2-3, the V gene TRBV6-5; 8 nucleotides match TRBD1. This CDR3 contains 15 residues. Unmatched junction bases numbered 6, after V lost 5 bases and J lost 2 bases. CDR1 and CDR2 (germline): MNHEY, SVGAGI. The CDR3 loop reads CASSTQGAFTDTQYF. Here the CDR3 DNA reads TGTGCCAGCAGTACCCAGGGGGCCTTCACAGATACGCAGTATTTT.

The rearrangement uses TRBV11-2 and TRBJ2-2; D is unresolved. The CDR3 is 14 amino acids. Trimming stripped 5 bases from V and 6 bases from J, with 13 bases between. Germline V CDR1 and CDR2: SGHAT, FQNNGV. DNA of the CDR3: TGTGCCAGCAGCCCGGTCGTCGTTGCCGGGGAGCTGTTTTTT. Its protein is CASSPVVVAGELFF.

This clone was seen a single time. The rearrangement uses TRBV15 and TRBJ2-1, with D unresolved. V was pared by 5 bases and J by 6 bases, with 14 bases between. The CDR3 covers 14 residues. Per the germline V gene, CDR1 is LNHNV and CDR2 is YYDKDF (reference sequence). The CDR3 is CATSLLLSSNEQFF. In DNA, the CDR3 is TGTGCCACCAGCTTACTACTTAGCTCCAATGAGCAGTTCTTC.

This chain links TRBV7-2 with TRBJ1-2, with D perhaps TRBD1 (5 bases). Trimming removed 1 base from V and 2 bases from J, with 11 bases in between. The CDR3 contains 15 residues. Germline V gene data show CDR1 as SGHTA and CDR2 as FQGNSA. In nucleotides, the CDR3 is TGTGCCAGCAGCTTAGGTCGGGCAGGGAACTATGGCTACACCTTC. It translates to CASSLGRAGNYGYTF.

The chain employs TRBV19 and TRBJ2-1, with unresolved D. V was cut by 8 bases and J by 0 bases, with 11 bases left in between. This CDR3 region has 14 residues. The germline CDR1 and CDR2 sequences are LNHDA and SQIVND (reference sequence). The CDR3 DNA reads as TGTGCCAGTCGAGATCCAAGCTCCTACAATGAGCAGTTCTTC. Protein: CASRDPSSYNEQFF.

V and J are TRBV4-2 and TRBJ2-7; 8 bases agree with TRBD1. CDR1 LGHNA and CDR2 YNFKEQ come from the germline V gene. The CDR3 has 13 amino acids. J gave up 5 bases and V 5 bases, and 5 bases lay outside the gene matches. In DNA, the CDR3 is TGTGCCAGCAGCAGGACAGGGTCCCACGAGCAGTACTTC. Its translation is CASSRTGSHEQYF.

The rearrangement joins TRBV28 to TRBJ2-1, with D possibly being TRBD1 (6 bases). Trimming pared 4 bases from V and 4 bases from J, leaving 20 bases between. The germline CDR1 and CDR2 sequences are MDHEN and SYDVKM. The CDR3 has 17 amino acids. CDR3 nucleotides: TGTGCCAGCAGTTCCCCCTCCTCCCGGGACATTTACAATGAGCAGTTCTTC. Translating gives CASSSPSSRDIYNEQFF.

The CDR3 DNA follows: TGTGCCAGCAGTGAAAGAGGGGGGGTCACCGGGGAGCTGTTTTTT. Its translation is CASSERGGVTGELFF. The rearrangement links TRBV6-1 to TRBJ2-2; TRBD2 might be the D (7 bases). Germline V CDR1 and CDR2: MNHNS, SASEGT. This CDR3 has 15 residues. V lost 2 bases, J lost 4 bases, and 11 bases lay in between.

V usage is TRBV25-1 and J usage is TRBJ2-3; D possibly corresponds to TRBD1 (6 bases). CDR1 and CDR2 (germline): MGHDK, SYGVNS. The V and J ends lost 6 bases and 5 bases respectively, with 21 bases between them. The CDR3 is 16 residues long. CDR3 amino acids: CASSIRLTGNLDTQYF. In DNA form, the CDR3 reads TGTGCCAGCAGCATAAGATTAACAGGGAACCTAGATACGCAGTATTTT.